This T cell receptor (beta chain) was identified in a study of T-cell memory formation after mild COVID-19. TCRdb itself ran the 5' RACE reads through MiXCR, one entry per CDR3 protein. In the table there are about 57,000 distinct CDR3 sequences, about 12% of which are singletons. This clonotype was counted a few times. The CDR3 covers 13 residues. CDR1 MNHEY and CDR2 SVGAGI come from the germline V gene. Trimming cost V 8 bases and J 5 bases, with 15 bases left between them. The source is a man aged 18 to 30 who had mild COVID-19 (a few samples of this study predate the infection). Cell type and time point are not known. The rearrangement uses TRBV6-5 and TRBJ1-1; the D gene is possibly TRBD1 (6 bases). The sequenced sample consisted of PBMCs or a T cell subset sorted from them (not recorded which). The DNA for the CDR3 is TGTGCCAGCTGGGACCGCCAGGGGACTGAAGCTTTCTTT. Amino acids: CASWDRQGTEAFF.